This is a list of T cell receptor beta chains from one sample in a study of cytomegalovirus exposure and HLA in healthy donors. TCRdb's copy holds only in-frame clones and misses some; the assay was immunoSEQ multiplex PCR. The data show some 150,000 clones, approximately 80% seen once. The sample was PBMCs. These TCRs come from a male donor in good health and CMV-seronegative. Both conserved end residues are part of each CDR3. Fields, in order: D gene, J gene, V gene, CDR3 protein. The D gene is left open where the match is weak.

-	TRBJ2-7	TRBV4-1	CASSQDAGRYEQYF
-	TRBJ1-2	TRBV6-5	CASSYGATGYYGYTF
-	TRBJ1-4	TRBV28	CASSAPRGLSEKLFF
-	TRBJ2-6	TRBV5-1	CASSLGGSLVSGANVLTF
TRBD1	TRBJ1-2	TRBV5-4	CASSRTGRDGYTF
TRBD1	TRBJ1-6	TRBV7-9	CASSLGTGVGSPLHF
-	TRBJ2-7	TRBV4-3	CASSPRGSYEQYF
-	TRBJ2-7	TRBV27	CASKKRPGLSYEQYF
-	TRBJ1-1	TRBV6-5	CASTVPGRGTEAFF
-	TRBJ2-5	TRBV30	CACNKGHGQETQYF
-	TRBJ2-6	TRBV11-2	CASSLEPLIRSGANVLTF
-	TRBJ1-5	TRBV5-5	CASSALRGIHQPQHF
-	TRBJ1-2	TRBV30	CAWSVGGAAWGYTF
-	TRBJ2-5	TRBV7-2	CASTHWSRGVQTQYF
-	TRBJ1-1	TRBV20-1	CGMDSHTEAFF
TRBD1	TRBJ2-3	TRBV27	CASSRGTGGFSDTQYF
-	TRBJ1-1	TRBV5-1	CASSLDAGRMNTEAFF
-	TRBJ1-2	TRBV7-2	CASSPKGGRVGGYTF
-	TRBJ2-5	TRBV2	CASQSVQGETQYF
-	TRBJ2-5	TRBV28	CASSSPGSGETQYF
-	TRBJ1-2	TRBV18	CASSPLREQEHGYTF
-	TRBJ2-1	TRBV4-1	CASSQGEGGAYNEQFF
-	TRBJ1-1	TRBV7-9	CASSLEGGAFF
TRBD1	TRBJ1-5	TRBV5-1	CASSTGTGGPNQPQHF
TRBD1	TRBJ2-5	TRBV29-1	CSVSGTEGSETQYF
-	TRBJ1-6	TRBV7-3	CASSLTPRGSYNSPLHF
-	TRBJ2-3	TRBV9	CASSALTSTDTQYF
TRBD1	TRBJ1-1	TRBV19	CASSPGQRNTEAFF
-	TRBJ1-5	TRBV28	CASSPTAPGHNQPQHF
TRBD2	TRBJ2-7	TRBV5-4	CASSFSGGAYEQYF
TRBD1	TRBJ2-7	TRBV2	CASNTGQIKGYEQYF
-	TRBJ1-5	TRBV7-2	CASSLGVGEGQPQHF
-	TRBJ2-5	TRBV19	CASSIGTSRETQYF
-	TRBJ1-1	TRBV11-2	CASSSTVGDTEAFF
-	TRBJ1-1	TRBV6-6	CASSYSRAEAFF
-	TRBJ1-1	TRBV5-1	CASSAFPVANTEAFF
-	TRBJ2-7	TRBV9	CASSASGTTVAKYF
-	TRBJ1-2	TRBV2	CASRDQGGGGYTF
-	TRBJ1-2	TRBV28	CASSSHGTPFYTF
TRBD1	TRBJ2-7	TRBV28	CASRDRDRGAREQYF
-	TRBJ2-1	TRBV7-2	CASSLEAGYNEQFF
TRBD1	TRBJ1-2	TRBV7-8	CASSLALTGGWGYTF
-	TRBJ1-6	TRBV5-1	CASSSSSDSVSPLHF
TRBD1	TRBJ1-1	TRBV30	CAWNGAGTGGGNTEAFF
-	TRBJ2-5	TRBV2	CASRATGHHQETQYF